The 30 T cell receptor beta chains below come from one sample, sequenced in a study of blood T cell repertoires in COVID-19. Some clones are missing from TCRdb's copy, which holds only in-frame ones; the method was immunoSEQ multiplex PCR. This table has over 90,000 clones, 80% to 90% appearing once. Sequencing was done on a sample of peripheral blood. The receptors shown here come from an elderly man with COVID-19, enrolled during active disease.

The chain links TRBV5-1 to TRBJ2-1; TRBD2 agrees at 8 bases. From germline, CDR1 is SGHRS and CDR2 YFSETQ. The CDR3 runs 15 residues. J gave up 7 bases and V 1 base, and 7 bases lay outside the gene matches. The chain's CDR3 is CASSLTGGMRNEQFF. The CDR3 nucleotides are TGCGCCAGCAGCTTGACGGGGGGGATGAGGAATGAGCAGTTCTTC.

The chain is built from TRBV30 and TRBJ2-1; TRBD1 is a possible D gene (6 bases). Trimming cost V 8 bases and J 5 bases, with 16 bases left between them. The CDR3 totals 13 residues. Germline lookup yields CDR1 GTSNPN and CDR2 SVGIG (reference sequence). CDR3 region: CARDGQIHNEQFF. The CDR3 region has the DNA TGTGCCCGCGATGGACAGATACACAATGAGCAGTTCTTC.

The chain combines TRBV14 with TRBJ1-1; D may be TRBD1 (6 bases). This CDR3 has 20 amino acids. Germline CDR1 and CDR2: SGHDN and FVKESK. Trimming cost V 3 bases and J 1 base, with 27 bases left between them. CDR3 sequence (DNA): TGTGCCAGCAGCCAGGGGGGGCGCGGAGGCCTCCGGTCCGGGAACACTGAAGCTTTCTTT. Its translation is CASSQGGRGGLRSGNTEAFF.

This sequence joins TRBV7-2 and TRBJ2-5, with 13 bases matching TRBD2. The CDR3 sequence is 15 residues long. V was clipped by 3 bases and J by 14 bases; unmatched bases: 12. Germline V gene sequence: CDR1 SGHTA, CDR2 FQGNSA. CDR3 sequence (DNA): TGTGCCAGCAGCTTTACGACTAGCGGGGGGATCCCTTCCTACTTC. Translated: CASSFTTSGGIPSYF.

The chain couples TRBV19 to TRBJ1-1, with D perhaps TRBD1 (6 bases). CDR1 LNHDA and CDR2 SQIVND come from the germline V gene (reference sequence). Trimming shortened V by 4 bases and J by 1 base, and 13 bases separated the two germline ends. This CDR3 is 15 amino acids long. CDR3 sequence: CASSNPGGPNTEAFF. In DNA form, the CDR3 reads TGTGCCAGTAGTAATCCGGGGGGGCCGAACACTGAAGCTTTCTTT.

Points on this clone: The sample contains more than one DNA sequence encoding this CDR3. This sequence joins TRBV6-6 and TRBJ2-2, with D possibly matching TRBD2 (5 bases). Trimming took 5 bases from V and 5 from J, leaving 9 bases between them. The V gene's germline CDR1 is MNHNY and CDR2 SVGAGI (reference sequence). This CDR3 has 13 residues. In DNA form, the CDR3 reads TGTGCCAGCAGTCCCGGGGTAACCGGGGAGCTGTTTTTT. Translating it yields CASSPGVTGELFF.

This chain uses TRBV30 with TRBJ1-1, with TRBD1 matching 8 bases. V shed 4 bases, J shed 6 bases, and the junction held 10 bases outside the gene matches. Germline-derived CDR1 and CDR2 are GTSNPN and SVGIG (reference sequence). This CDR3 is 14 amino acids long. Here the CDR3 DNA reads TGTGCCTGGACGGGCCGGGAGACAGGGGCTGAAGCTTTCTTT. The encoded protein is CAWTGRETGAEAFF.

The chain has TRBV5-8 and TRBJ1-1; D might be TRBD1 (6 bases). Trimming removed 1 base from V and 4 bases from J, with 11 bases in between. Germline loops: CDR1 SGHTS, CDR2 YDEGEE. This CDR3 region has 14 residues. CDR3 nucleotides: TGTGCCAGCAGCTTGAGACAGGAAGGCACTGAAGCTTTCTTT. This translates into CASSLRQEGTEAFF. The variable domain in full, completed from reference TRBV5-8 and TRBJ1-1, reads EAGVTQSPTHLIKTRGQQATLRCSPISGHTSVYWYQQALGLGLQFLLWYDEGEERNRGNFPPRFSGRQFPNYSSELNVNALELEDSALYLCASSLRQEGTEAFFGQGTRLTVV.

The sample holds a few counts of this clone. The DNA of the CDR3 is TGTGCCAGCAGCCTCATAGCGGGGTTGCTCTACGAGCAGTACTTC. Residues: CASSLIAGLLYEQYF. The chain is built from TRBV9 and TRBJ2-7; 8 positions match TRBD2. CDR1 SGDLS and CDR2 YYNGEE come from the germline V gene. The CDR3 is made up of 15 amino acids. Germline trimming cut 4 bases from V and 3 bases from J; bases unmatched to any gene: 9.

This chain joins TRBV6-5 and TRBJ1-3; TRBD1 aligns across 8 bases. V trimming: 5 bases; J trimming: 3 bases; junction bases outside the gene matches: 6. This CDR3 has 15 amino acids. Germline CDR1 MNHEY, CDR2 SVGAGI. The CDR3 is CASSPDREFGNTIYF. The CDR3 DNA sequence: TGTGCCAGCAGTCCGGACAGGGAATTTGGAAACACCATATATTTT.

This sequence joins TRBV5-1 and TRBJ1-5, with D perhaps TRBD1 (6 bases). Germline-derived CDR1 and CDR2 are SGHRS and YFSETQ. This CDR3 has 15 amino acids. V lost 0 bases and J lost 5, with 12 bases in between. In nucleotides, the CDR3 is TGCGCCAGCAGCTTGGCAGGGGACACCCATCAGCCCCAGCATTTT. It specifies CASSLAGDTHQPQHF.

This chain links TRBV7-2 with TRBJ1-4; TRBD1 aligns across 9 bases. The CDR3 length is 15 residues. CDR1 is SGHTA and CDR2 is FQGNSA in the germline V gene. V was clipped by 2 bases and J by 8 bases; unmatched bases: 6. The CDR3 region is CASSLSTGGDEKLFF. DNA of the CDR3: TGTGCCAGCAGCTTATCGACAGGGGGGGACGAAAAACTGTTTTTT.

Comments on this clone: The junction and the germline gene differ at one end; a read error may be behind it. V and J are TRBV4-1 and TRBJ2-7, with D perhaps matching TRBD1 (5 bases). The CDR3 is 15 residues long. CDR1 is MGHRA and CDR2 is YSYEKL in the germline V gene. The CDR3 DNA reads TGCGCCAGCAGCCAAGACCTCTTCCAGACAGCGCGTTTAAGTTTC. Translated: CASSQDLFQTARLSF.

The chain couples TRBV5-1 to TRBJ1-4; TRBD1 is a possible D gene (5 bases). The CDR3 loop spans 13 amino acids. The V end was cut by 5 bases, the J end by 8 bases, with 13 bases between. Germline assignment: CDR1 SGHRS and CDR2 YFSETQ. This CDR3 is CASRGLGLEKLFF. CDR3 sequence (DNA): TGCGCCAGCAGGGGACTTGGCCTCGAAAAACTGTTTTTT.

This chain links TRBV21-1 with TRBJ2-1; the table names TRBD1, a call not compared with the DNA. TRBV21-1 is a known pseudogene. The CDR3 is 17 amino acids. CDR3 bases: TGTGCCAGCAGCAAATCCCCAGACAGAGTGCACTACAATGAGCAGTTCTTC. Protein: CASSKSPDRVHYNEQFF.

V and J are TRBV27 and TRBJ1-4, with 10 nucleotides matching TRBD1. J gave up 6 bases and V 5 bases, and 6 bases lay outside the gene matches. The CDR3 consists of 15 residues. Germline V gene sequence: CDR1 MNHEY, CDR2 SMNVEV (reference sequence). The CDR3 DNA follows: TGTGCCAGCAGTCCCTGGACAGGGGGGGATGAAAAACTGTTTTTT. Translating it yields CASSPWTGGDEKLFF.

V gene TRBV29-1 combines with J gene TRBJ2-7; 11 bases map to TRBD1. After removal of 7 bases from V and 5 bases from J, the junction contained 7 bases not matched to a gene. The CDR3 has 13 residues. The V gene's germline CDR1 is SQVTM and CDR2 ANQGSEA. DNA of the CDR3: TGCAGCGGTGGACAGGGGGCAAGTAACGAGCAGTACTTC. Translating it yields CSGGQGASNEQYF.

The chain is built from TRBV12-5 and TRBJ2-5, with D possibly TRBD1 on 6 matching bases. Per the germline V gene, CDR1 is LGHNT and CDR2 is FRNRAP. Trimming took 6 bases from V and 5 from J, leaving 13 bases between them. The CDR3 sequence is 13 residues long. The chain's CDR3 is CASGKGDLETQYF. In DNA form, the CDR3 reads TGTGCTAGTGGCAAGGGGGATCTGGAGACCCAGTACTTC.

The gene calls are TRBV10-2 and TRBJ1-5; 7 positions agree with TRBD1. There are 14 residues in the CDR3. V shed 3 bases, J shed 6 bases, and the junction held 5 bases outside the gene matches. The V gene's germline CDR1 is WSHSY and CDR2 SAAADI. CDR3 nucleotide sequence: TGCGCCAGCAGTGATCCAGGGGGTGGTCAGCCCCAGCATTTT. Amino acid sequence: CASSDPGGGQPQHF.

The sample holds one count of this clone. This chain links TRBV27 with TRBJ1-6, with a tentative D call TRBD1 (6 bases). Trimming shortened V by 1 base and J by 4 bases, and 11 bases separated the two germline ends. In germline, CDR1 is MNHEY, CDR2 SMNVEV (reference sequence). The CDR3 loop spans 16 amino acids. This chain's CDR3 is CASSLFQGRYNSPLHF. In nucleotides, the CDR3 is TGTGCCAGCAGTTTATTTCAGGGGCGTTATAATTCACCCCTCCACTTT.

The V gene is TRBV5-1, the J gene TRBJ1-1; TRBD1 matches 12 bases. The CDR3 is 16 amino acids. Germline V CDR1 and CDR2: SGHRS, YFSETQ. V shed 1 base, J shed 6 bases, and the junction held 7 bases outside the gene matches. The CDR3 nucleotides read TGCGCCAGCAGCTTGCCGGGGACAGGGGGCGTCGCTGAAGCTTTCTTT. Translated, it gives CASSLPGTGGVAEAFF. The variable domain in full, with the rest retrieved from reference TRBV5-1 and TRBJ1-1, is KAGVTQTPRYLIKTRGQQVTLSCSPISGHRSVSWYQQTPGQGLQFLFEYFSETQRNKGNFPGRFSGRQFSNSRSEMNVSTLELGDSALYLCASSLPGTGGVAEAFFGQGTRLTVV.

The chain recombines TRBV28 with TRBJ1-4; the D gene is possibly TRBD1 (5 bases). The CDR3 is 14 residues long. Germline V gene lookup returns CDR1 MDHEN and CDR2 SYDVKM. V was shortened by 8 bases and J by 7 bases, with 17 bases between the two germline ends. In DNA form, the CDR3 reads TGTGCCAGCCGGCGTCCAGGGATGGGTGAAAAACTGTTTTTT. Translating gives CASRRPGMGEKLFF.

The chain employs TRBV7-3 and TRBJ2-1; a possible D gene is TRBD1 (7 bases). CDR3 size: 16 residues. The V and J ends lost 3 bases and 7 bases respectively, with 19 bases between them. Germline CDR1 SGHTA, CDR2 FQGTGA. Here the CDR3 DNA reads TGTGCCAGCAGCTTGGACGGAGGGGGCGCTTATAATGAGCAGTTCTTC. It encodes CASSLDGGGAYNEQFF.

This chain joins TRBV5-4 and TRBJ1-1; D is unresolved. Trimming stripped 1 base from V and 3 bases from J, with 7 bases between. Germline V lookup: CDR1 SGHNT, CDR2 YYREEE (reference sequence). This CDR3 is built from 13 residues. CDR3 DNA: TGTGCCAGCAGCTTGTCTCCGGACACTGAAGCTTTCTTT. Its protein product is CASSLSPDTEAFF.

This clone is medium-sized (0.01 to 0.1%) within its sample. J is TRBJ2-7 and V is TRBV19, with 7 nucleotides matching TRBD2. The length of the CDR3 is 16 residues. Germline V CDR1 and CDR2: LNHDA, SQIVND (reference sequence). V shed 6 bases, J shed 0 bases, and the junction held 11 bases outside the gene matches. As DNA, the CDR3 is TGTGCCAGTAGCTTGTCGAGCGGGGTGAGCTCCTACGAGCAGTACTTC. Translating it yields CASSLSSGVSSYEQYF.

The chain carries TRBV5-5 and TRBJ1-2, with 9 bases lining up with TRBD1. The CDR3 runs to 15 residues. The V segment lost 2 bases and the J segment 5 bases; nucleotides outside the gene matches: 7. In germline, CDR1 is SGHKS, CDR2 YYEKEE (reference sequence). The CDR3 here is CASSFDRGFRYGYTF. The CDR3 DNA reads as TGTGCCAGCAGCTTCGACAGGGGGTTTAGATATGGCTACACCTTC.

The chain joins TRBV11-1 to TRBJ2-3; TRBD2 might be the D (6 bases). This CDR3 has 14 residues. The V end was cut by 1 base, the J end by 6 bases, with 11 bases between. Germline V CDR1 and CDR2: SGHAT, FQDESV (reference sequence). For the CDR3, the DNA is TGTGCCAGCAGCTTAGTCCGGGGAGGCGATACGCAGTATTTT. Translated, it gives CASSLVRGGDTQYF.

V is TRBV29-1 and J is TRBJ2-7; D is uncertain. The V and J ends lost 1 base and 5 bases respectively, with 9 bases between them. CDR1 is SQVTM and CDR2 is ANQGSEA in the germline V gene. The CDR3 extends over 12 amino acids. CDR3 in DNA: TGCAGCGTTGAAGGGCAGGCGAACGAGCAGTACTTC. The encoded protein is CSVEGQANEQYF.

The chain combines TRBV20-1 with TRBJ1-5; perhaps TRBD1 as D (5 bases). The CDR3 is 15 amino acids. Germline V lookup: CDR1 DFQATT, CDR2 SNEGSKA (reference sequence). Trimming cost V 3 bases and J 1 base, with 13 bases left between them. The CDR3 DNA follows: TGCAGTGCTAGTATCAGGGAATGGAGCAATCAGCCCCAGCATTTT. Protein product: CSASIREWSNQPQHF.

The chain recombines TRBV10-3 with TRBJ2-1; 7 bases are shared with TRBD2. Germline CDR1 is ENHRY and CDR2 is SYGVKD. The CDR3 runs 16 residues. J was trimmed by 4 bases and V by 0 bases; bases with no gene match: 6. The CDR3 region is CAISESGGGAYNEQFF. CDR3 sequence (DNA): TGTGCCATCAGTGAGTCGGGCGGGGGAGCATACAATGAGCAGTTCTTC.